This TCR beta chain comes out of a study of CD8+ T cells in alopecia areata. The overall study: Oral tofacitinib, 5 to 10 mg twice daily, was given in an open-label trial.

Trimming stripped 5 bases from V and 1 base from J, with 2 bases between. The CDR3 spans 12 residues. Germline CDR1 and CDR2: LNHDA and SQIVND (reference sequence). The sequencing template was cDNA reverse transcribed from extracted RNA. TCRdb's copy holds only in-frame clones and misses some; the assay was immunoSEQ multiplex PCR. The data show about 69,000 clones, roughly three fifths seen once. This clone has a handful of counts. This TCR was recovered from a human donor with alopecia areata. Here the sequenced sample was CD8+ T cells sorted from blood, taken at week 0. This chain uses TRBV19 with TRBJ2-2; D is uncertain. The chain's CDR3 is CASSLNTGELFF. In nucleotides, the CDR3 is TGTGCCAGTAGTCTGAACACCGGGGAGCTGTTTTTT.